These T cell receptor beta chains were read from a single sample in a study of blood T cell repertoires in COVID-19. Method: immunoSEQ multiplex PCR; TCRdb's copy keeps in-frame clones and lacks some. The repertoire holds about 230,000 clones, with roughly 84% as singletons. Material: peripheral blood. These receptors were obtained from a woman aged 45-65 years with acute or convalescent COVID-19. Each CDR3 is given with its conserved first and last residue. The order of the fields is V gene, clone size, J gene, D gene, CDR3 protein, CDR3 DNA. A D gene is named only where the DNA matches it firmly. The size field is filled for only some rows; it gives once, few, many or a size class.

TRBV7-6	NA	TRBJ2-4	NA	CASSPENRDNIQYF	TGTGCCAGCAGCCCCGAGAACAGGGACAACATTCAGTACTTC
TRBV7-9	NA	TRBJ2-7	NA	CASRSGSPYEQYF	TGTGCCAGCAGGTCAGGGTCCCCCTACGAGCAGTACTTC
TRBV6-2/TRBV6-3	NA	TRBJ2-2	TRBD2	CASSRGTSGGVPTGELFF	TGTGCCAGCAGCCGTGGGACTAGCGGGGGGGTTCCAACCGGGGAGCTGTTTTTT
TRBV11-3	once	TRBJ2-5	TRBD2	CASSLRPGGDETQYF	TGTGCCAGCAGCTTAAGGCCGGGAGGGGATGAGACCCAGTACTTC
TRBV11-2	once	TRBJ1-2	TRBD1	CASSSTGGGVYGYTF	TGTGCCAGCAGTTCCACAGGGGGCGGAGTCTATGGCTACACCTTC
TRBV18	NA	TRBJ2-1	NA	CASSPRAGGDNEQFF	TGTGCCAGCTCACCTCGGGCTGGAGGGGACAATGAGCAGTTCTTC
TRBV28	NA	TRBJ1-2	TRBD1	CASSLFRDRGANGYTF	TGTGCCAGCAGTTTATTCCGGGACAGGGGAGCAAATGGCTACACCTTC
TRBV30	NA	TRBJ2-6	TRBD1	CAGQGAGGANVLTF	TGTGCCGGTCAGGGGGCAGGGGGGGCCAACGTCCTGACTTTC
TRBV15	NA	TRBJ1-6	NA	CATSRQNNSPLHF	TGTGCCACCAGCAGACAAAATAATTCACCCCTCCACTTT
TRBV5-4	NA	TRBJ2-6	NA	CASSLKGSGANVLTF	TGTGCCAGCAGCTTGAAGGGGTCCGGGGCCAACGTCCTGACTTTC
TRBV6-5	NA	TRBJ2-1	NA	CASTRGSGDEQFF	TGTGCCAGCACCCGAGGGTCCGGGGATGAGCAGTTCTTC
TRBV6-6	NA	TRBJ2-7	NA	CASSYSKASDSYEQYF	TGTGCCAGCAGTTACTCGAAGGCTAGCGACTCCTACGAGCAGTACTTC
TRBV15	once	TRBJ1-5	TRBD1	CATSNRGLYQPQHF	TGTGCCACCAGCAACAGGGGGCTGTATCAGCCCCAGCATTTT
TRBV2	NA	TRBJ2-5	TRBD2	CASSRLSGGQETQYF	TGTGCCAGCAGTCGCTTGTCGGGGGGGCAAGAGACCCAGTACTTC
TRBV28	NA	TRBJ1-1	TRBD1	CASSFLDRHTEAFF	TGTGCCAGCAGTTTTCTGGACAGGCACACTGAAGCTTTCTTT
TRBV23-1	NA	TRBJ1-2	TRBD1	CASSQSEGAGNYGYTF	TGCGCCAGCAGTCAATCGGAGGGGGCAGGAAACTATGGCTACACCTTC
TRBV20-1	NA	TRBJ1-6	NA	CSASSGANNSPLHF	TGCAGTGCTAGTTCAGGGGCAAATAATTCACCCCTCCACTTT
TRBV5-1	NA	TRBJ2-7	NA	CASSLVGGSYEQYF	TGCGCCAGCAGCTTGGTTGGGGGGTCCTACGAGCAGTACTTC
TRBV1	NA	TRBJ2-7	NA	CTSSQDKVAGTTYEQYF	TGCACCAGCAGCCAAGATAAAGTAGCGGGAACGACCTACGAGCAGTACTTC
TRBV2	NA	TRBJ1-4	NA	CASRRTGPLEKLFF	TGTGCCAGCAGAAGAACAGGGCCCCTTGAAAAACTGTTTTTT
TRBV5-1	NA	TRBJ2-5	NA	CASSRGGEKETQYF	TGCGCCAGCAGCAGGGGGGGGGAAAAAGAGACCCAGTACTTC
TRBV5-6	NA	TRBJ2-7	TRBD2	CASTAAGADEQYF	TGTGCCAGCACGGCAGCGGGAGCCGACGAGCAGTACTTC
TRBV2	once	TRBJ2-3	NA	CASTPGQRSTDTQYF	TGTGCCAGCACCCCAGGGCAGAGGAGCACAGATACGCAGTATTTT
TRBV19	NA	TRBJ1-5	NA	CASNFDRYSNQPQHF	TGTGCCAGTAATTTTGACAGGTATAGCAATCAGCCCCAGCATTTT
TRBV14	NA	TRBJ1-2	TRBD1	CASSQVFGTGNDGYTF	TGTGCCAGCAGCCAAGTTTTTGGGACAGGGAACGATGGCTACACCTTC
TRBV19	NA	TRBJ1-5	TRBD1	CASSIMGQGQPQHF	TGTGCCAGTAGTATTATGGGACAGGGTCAGCCCCAGCATTTT
TRBV4-2	NA	TRBJ1-4	NA	CASSQPGIGEKLFF	TGTGCCAGCAGCCAACCAGGGATCGGGGAAAAACTGTTTTTT
TRBV30	NA	TRBJ2-4	TRBD2	CAWSSGGLAKNIQYF	TGTGCCTGGAGTAGCGGGGGCCTCGCCAAAAACATTCAGTACTTC
TRBV6-6	NA	TRBJ1-2	TRBD1	CASSYLTGNIGHGYTF	TGTGCCAGCAGTTATTTGACAGGGAATATCGGGCACGGCTACACCTTC
TRBV3-1/TRBV3-2	NA	TRBJ2-5	NA	CASSSGLLQETQYF	TGTGCCAGCAGCTCAGGGCTACTCCAAGAGACCCAGTACTTC
TRBV7-2	NA	TRBJ2-3	TRBD2	CASSLRLAASTDTQYF	TGTGCCAGCAGCTTACGGCTAGCGGCAAGCACAGATACGCAGTATTTT
TRBV7-2	NA	TRBJ1-4	TRBD1	CASSSTGGTNEKLFF	TGTGCCAGCAGTTCTACAGGGGGGACTAATGAAAAACTGTTTTTT
TRBV6-6	NA	TRBJ1-5	NA	CASSYSSGFSNQPQHF	TGTGCCAGCAGTTACTCGAGCGGATTTAGCAATCAGCCCCAGCATTTT
TRBV6-6	NA	TRBJ2-7	NA	CASTGKKDEQYF	TGTGCCAGCACAGGGAAAAAGGACGAGCAGTACTTC
TRBV2	NA	TRBJ2-1	TRBD1	CASSSDRAPYNEQFF	TGTGCCAGCAGTTCTGACAGGGCCCCCTACAATGAGCAGTTCTTC
TRBV9	NA	TRBJ2-2	TRBD1	CASSVGFGGQGAGELFF	TGTGCCAGCAGCGTAGGTTTTGGTGGACAGGGGGCCGGGGAGCTGTTTTTT
TRBV5-1	NA	TRBJ1-6	NA	CASSLSQGSRNSPLHF	TGCGCCAGCAGCTTGTCACAGGGATCGCGCAATTCACCCCTCCACTTT
TRBV9	NA	TRBJ2-5	NA	CASSAAGAVIEETQYF	TGTGCCAGCAGCGCCGCAGGAGCGGTTATCGAAGAGACCCAGTACTTC
TRBV28	once	TRBJ2-6	NA	CASSPRTGSGANVLTF	TGTGCCAGCAGTCCACGAACAGGATCTGGGGCCAACGTCCTGACTTTC
TRBV4-3	few	TRBJ1-4	NA	CASSPGVLNEKLFF	TGCGCCAGCAGCCCCGGGGTTCTTAATGAAAAACTGTTTTTT
TRBV5-1	once	TRBJ1-2	TRBD1	CASRPGQGTLYGYTF	TGCGCCAGCAGACCTGGACAGGGGACCCTCTATGGCTACACCTTC
TRBV7-9	NA	TRBJ2-7	NA	CASSLGENGQYPVYEQYF	TGTGCCAGCAGCTTGGGGGAAAACGGACAGTACCCCGTCTACGAGCAGTACTTC
TRBV6-5	NA	TRBJ2-1	NA	CASSYSDREEQFF	TGTGCCAGCAGTTACTCGGACAGAGAGGAGCAGTTCTTC
TRBV6-5	NA	TRBJ1-2	TRBD1	CASRPLRDRGGYTF	TGTGCCAGCAGGCCTCTCCGGGACAGGGGAGGCTACACCTTC
TRBV7-2	NA	TRBJ2-2	NA	CASSSRAPNTGELFF	TGTGCCAGCAGCTCCAGGGCCCCGAACACCGGGGAGCTGTTTTTT
TRBV19	NA	TRBJ1-1	TRBD1	CASSSPRQGANTEAFF	TGTGCCAGTAGTAGTCCCCGACAGGGGGCGAACACTGAAGCTTTCTTT
TRBV19	few	TRBJ1-4	TRBD1	CASSVGTEATNEKLFF	TGTGCCAGTAGTGTCGGGACAGAGGCAACTAATGAAAAACTGTTTTTT
TRBV28	NA	TRBJ2-1	NA	CASSPYNEQFF	TGTGCCAGCAGTCCTTACAATGAGCAGTTCTTC
TRBV6-2/TRBV6-3	NA	TRBJ2-2	NA	CASSFRGAHTGELFF	TGTGCCAGCAGTTTCAGGGGGGCCCACACCGGGGAGCTGTTTTTT